This TCR beta chain derives from a study of siplizumab effects on memory and regulatory T cells. General study results and limits: With siplizumab, cumulative frequency of CD4+ memory-derived alloreactive sequences dropped significantly. Proliferating Tregs' suppressive function in siplizumab cultures went unconfirmed. The authors could not assign a naive or memory phenotype to roughly 80-97% of proliferating CD4+ or CD8+ clones.

Of note for this clone: Its antigen is unidentified.

V lost 4 bases and J 4 bases, leaving 8 bases between the germline ends. This CDR3 has 13 amino acids. Germline V gene data show CDR1 as WNHNN and CDR2 as SYGVQD (reference sequence). Each sample had around 9.1 x 10^4 TCR templates assayed. Assay: immunoSEQ multiplex PCR; the TCRdb copy retains only in-frame clones and omits some. Of over 85,000 clones listed, 80% to 95% are singletons. This sequence was found in a human donor in good health. The sequencing input was CD4+ T cells sorted from blood. This chain uses TRBV10-1 with TRBJ1-3; no definite D call. CDR3: CASSGTKGNTIYF. In DNA form, the CDR3 reads TGCGCCAGCAGTGGGACTAAAGGAAACACCATATATTTT.